The 5 T cell receptor beta chains listed next were all sequenced from one sample in a study of blood T cell repertoires in COVID-19. Only in-frame clones appear in the TCRdb table, and some are missing; sequencing was by immunoSEQ multiplex PCR. The sample carries roughly 100,000 clones, 87% recorded once. The sequenced sample was peripheral blood. These receptor sequences come from a human donor in a cohort sampled during active COVID-19.

The chain has TRBV19 and TRBJ2-7; D is perhaps TRBD1 (6 bases). V was shortened by 0 bases and J by 5 bases, with 8 bases between the two germline ends. The CDR3 contains 13 residues. Germline V lookup: CDR1 LNHDA, CDR2 SQIVND (reference sequence). In DNA form, the CDR3 reads TGTGCCAGTAGTATAGACAGGGGCAACGAGCAGTACTTC. This encodes CASSIDRGNEQYF.

The V call is TRBV18, the J call TRBJ2-7, with 8 bases identical to TRBD1. This CDR3 is built from 14 residues. V gave up 6 bases and J gave up 5 bases; unmatched junction bases: 9. Germline lookup yields CDR1 KGHSH and CDR2 LQKENI. CDR3 in amino acids: CASSEVRDRNEQYF. The CDR3 bases are TGTGCCAGCTCGGAAGTCCGGGACAGGAACGAGCAGTACTTC.

CDR3 region: CASSKGGRTGALSSGNTIYF. The CDR3 DNA reads as TGTGCCAGCAGCAAAGGGGGTAGGACAGGGGCCTTGAGCTCTGGAAACACCATATATTTT. The chain uses TRBV21-1 and TRBJ1-3; TRBD1 is taken as the D call from the table, unchecked against the DNA. TRBV21-1 is marked as a pseudogene. This CDR3 contains 20 residues.

This rearrangement joins TRBV9 to TRBJ1-6; 8 bases match TRBD1. The V gene's germline CDR1 is SGDLS and CDR2 YYNGEE. The CDR3 totals 16 residues. V was clipped by 3 bases and J by 2 bases; unmatched bases: 4. CDR3 DNA sequence: TGTGCCAGCAGCGCCTCGGACAGGGCCTATAATTCACCCCTCCACTTT. Encoded protein: CASSASDRAYNSPLHF.

This clone was seen repeatedly, ten times or more. The rearrangement uses TRBV3-1 (or the pseudogene TRBV3-2) and TRBJ1-2; 8 positions match TRBD1. Per germline, CDR1 LGHDT and CDR2 YNNKEL (reference sequence). The CDR3 totals 15 residues. V was clipped by 1 base and J by 4 bases; unmatched bases: 5. CDR3 sequence (DNA): TGTGCCAGCAGCCAAGCCATGGGACAGGCCTATGGCTACACCTTC. The encoded protein is CASSQAMGQAYGYTF.